The entry that follows covers one T cell receptor (beta chain) sequence. From germline, CDR1 is DFQATT and CDR2 SNEGSKA (reference sequence). J gave up 0 bases and V 3 bases, and 4 bases lay outside the gene matches. The CDR3 is 14 amino acids. The sample is drawn from a study of blood T cell repertoires in COVID-19. Clones were sequenced by immunoSEQ multiplex PCR, and TCRdb holds only the in-frame ones, with some missing. The sample holds around 260,000 clones; around 86% are singletons and the top ten take about 3%. The clonotype comes from a woman in her thirties with active or convalescent COVID-19. The sequenced sample consisted of peripheral blood. The chain has TRBV20-1 and TRBJ1-1; 7 bases agree with TRBD1. The CDR3: CSASSGQMNTEAFF. CDR3 sequence (DNA): TGCAGTGCTAGTTCGGGACAGATGAACACTGAAGCTTTCTTT.